Shown below are 27 T cell receptor beta chains from a single sample sequenced in a study of blood T cell repertoires in COVID-19. TCRdb keeps only in-frame clones here, not all; method: immunoSEQ multiplex PCR. The profile shows some 190,000 clones, more than 75% of them singletons. Sequences were obtained from PBMCs or T cells enriched from blood (not recorded which). These receptors originate from a man between 60 and 75 years old who had been exposed to COVID-19.

The V and J genes are TRBV7-8 and TRBJ2-6; D may be TRBD2 (5 bases). Trimming removed 3 bases at V and 2 bases at J, with 14 bases between. This CDR3 is 17 amino acids long. Germline V gene data show CDR1 as SGHVS and CDR2 as FQNEAQ. DNA of the CDR3: TGTGCCAGCAGCTTGAGGGAGAATGGGGCTGGGGCCAACGTCCTGACTTTC. It codes for CASSLRENGAGANVLTF.

This rearrangement joins TRBV7-3 to TRBJ1-6, with D possibly matching TRBD1 (5 bases). This CDR3 is built from 16 residues. Germline V gene lookup returns CDR1 SGHTA and CDR2 FQGTGA. Trimming left V 5 bases short and J 6 bases short, with 17 bases between. In DNA, the CDR3 is TGTGCCAGCAGCCGCGCGGGGGGTATAACTAATTCACCCCTCCACTTT. Its protein product is CASSRAGGITNSPLHF.

The chain is built from TRBV27 and TRBJ2-1, with 11 bases fitting TRBD2. Trimming removed 5 bases from V and 5 bases from J; junction bases left unmatched: 5. CDR1 and CDR2 (germline): MNHEY, SMNVEV (reference sequence). The CDR3 has 15 amino acids. The CDR3 region is CASSRTSGYNNEQFF. The CDR3 DNA follows: TGTGCCAGCAGTAGGACTAGCGGGTACAACAATGAGCAGTTCTTC.

J is TRBJ1-4 and V is TRBV19; tentatively, D is TRBD1 (5 bases). CDR1 is LNHDA, CDR2 SQIVND, per germline (reference sequence). V lost 6 bases to trimming and J lost 5 bases, with 19 bases between them. CDR3 length equals 16 residues. CDR3 protein: CASRPTSQQANEKLFF. CDR3 sequence (DNA): TGTGCCAGTAGACCCACATCACAACAGGCGAATGAAAAACTGTTTTTT.

This chain joins TRBV5-1 and TRBJ2-4; no clear D. V dropped 0 bases and J dropped 1 base, with 8 bases sitting between them. CDR3 length: 15 residues. Germline-derived CDR1 and CDR2 are SGHRS and YFSETQ. CDR3 coding DNA: TGCGCCAGCAGCTTGGCGCCCGGGGCCAAAAACATTCAGTACTTC. Translating gives CASSLAPGAKNIQYF. The full variable domain, rest sourced from reference TRBV5-1 and TRBJ2-4, is KAGVTQTPRYLIKTRGQQVTLSCSPISGHRSVSWYQQTPGQGLQFLFEYFSETQRNKGNFPGRFSGRQFSNSRSEMNVSTLELGDSALYLCASSLAPGAKNIQYFGAGTRLSVL.

This chain uses TRBV27 with TRBJ1-2; a weak D match, TRBD1 (5 bases). CDR3 length: 14 residues. The V end lost 4 bases, the J end lost 5 bases, and 14 bases lay between the germline ends. CDR1 is MNHEY and CDR2 is SMNVEV in the germline V gene (reference sequence). As DNA, the CDR3 is TGTGCCAGCAGTTATACAGTGGGGGGGTATGGCTACACCTTC. Residues: CASSYTVGGYGYTF.

This clone showed up just a few times. V gene TRBV7-2 combines with J gene TRBJ2-3, with D possibly TRBD2 on 6 matching bases. Germline-derived CDR1 and CDR2 are SGHTA and FQGNSA. The CDR3 is 16 amino acids. Trimming took 5 bases from V and 0 from J, leaving 15 bases between them. The CDR3 DNA is TGTGCCAGCAGCCTTTCCAGCGGGTCTAGCACAGATACGCAGTATTTT. Translation: CASSLSSGSSTDTQYF.

V and J are TRBV5-6 and TRBJ1-1, with D possibly matching TRBD1 (5 bases). Germline V gene data show CDR1 as SGHDT and CDR2 as YYEEEE. V lost 2 bases to trimming and J lost 7 bases, with 15 bases between them. The CDR3 contains 14 residues. CDR3 region: CASSLTGLSYEAFF. The CDR3 nucleotides read TGTGCCAGCAGCTTAACAGGCCTATCTTATGAAGCTTTCTTT.

The V and J genes are TRBV15 and TRBJ1-1; the D gene is possibly TRBD1 (6 bases). Trimming took off 7 bases at V and 5 bases at J, with 26 bases between the two ends. CDR1 is LNHNV, CDR2 YYDKDF, per germline (reference sequence). This CDR3 has 17 amino acids. CDR3 amino acids: CATNDFTYREPKTEAFF. CDR3 nucleotide sequence: TGTGCCACCAACGATTTCACTTACAGGGAGCCGAAGACTGAAGCTTTCTTT.

V gene TRBV4-3 combines with J gene TRBJ2-1, with 11 bases matching TRBD2. The germline V gene has CDR1 LGHNA and CDR2 YSLEER. Trimming cost V 3 bases and J 5 bases; bases outside gene matches: 12. There are 18 residues in the CDR3. The CDR3 nucleotides read TGCGCCAGCAGCCAGGCGGGGCTAGGACTAGCGGGCCACAATGAGCAGTTCTTC. Protein product: CASSQAGLGLAGHNEQFF.

V is TRBV18 and J is TRBJ2-5; D is undetermined. Germline V gene sequence: CDR1 KGHSH, CDR2 LQKENI. This CDR3 comprises 12 residues. V gave up 5 bases and J gave up 2 bases, with 6 bases separating them. The CDR3 DNA is TGTGCCAGCTCAACAACACAAGAGACCCAGTACTTC. Encoded protein: CASSTTQETQYF. Variable domain in full (rest from reference TRBV18 and TRBJ2-5): NAGVMQNPRHLVRRRGQEARLRCSPMKGHSHVYWYRQLPEEGLKFMVYLQKENIIDESGMPKERFSAEFPKEGPSILRIQQVVRGDSAAYFCASSTTQETQYFGPGTRLLVL.

This clone was recorded a few times. The chain carries TRBV5-6 and TRBJ2-7, with 10 positions matching TRBD2. The CDR3 is 14 amino acids. Germline V gene lookup returns CDR1 SGHDT and CDR2 YYEEEE. Losses at the gene ends were 0 bases for V and 6 bases for J; bases not matched to a gene: 3. The CDR3 DNA reads as TGTGCCAGCAGCTTGGCTAGCGGGAGCGGCGAGCAGTACTTC. Its protein is CASSLASGSGEQYF.

In regard to this clone: Compared with germline, one end of the junction differs, possibly owing to a read error. This rearrangement joins TRBV2 to TRBJ2-7, with 7 bases aligning to TRBD1. The CDR3 totals 12 residues. The V gene's germline CDR1 is SNHLY and CDR2 FYNNEI. The CDR3 DNA reads TGTGCCAGCAGTGGGTGGACAGGAAGCCTCAAATTC. Encoded protein: CASSGWTGSLKF.

CDR3 residues: CASSEWQHTQYF. For the CDR3, the DNA is TGTGCCAGCAGTGAGTGGCAACATACGCAGTATTTT. The chain has TRBV2 and TRBJ2-3; D is uncertain. CDR1 SNHLY and CDR2 FYNNEI come from the germline V gene. The CDR3 covers 12 residues. V lost 3 bases, J lost 7 bases, and 8 bases lay in between.

CDR3 loop: CASSEAGGNNQPQHF. CDR3 in DNA: TGCGCCAGCAGTGAAGCAGGGGGAAACAATCAGCCCCAGCATTTT. The genes are TRBV10-2 and TRBJ1-5; 7 bases line up with TRBD1. CDR3 length: 15 amino acids. J lost 3 bases, V lost 3 bases, and 5 bases had no gene match. Germline V gene lookup returns CDR1 WSHSY and CDR2 SAAADI.

This clone was picked up a small number of times. This chain joins TRBV5-4 and TRBJ1-2; a possible D gene is TRBD1 (5 bases). Per the germline V gene, CDR1 is SGHNT and CDR2 is YYREEE (reference sequence). The CDR3 contains 14 residues. V was shortened by 3 bases and J by 1 base, with 10 bases between the two germline ends. In DNA form, the CDR3 reads TGTGCCAGCAGCTCCCGGACATTTAACTATGGCTACACCTTC. This gives the protein CASSSRTFNYGYTF.

This clone was found many times. The rearrangement links TRBV11-2 to TRBJ2-2; 15 bases agree with TRBD2. Germline lookup yields CDR1 SGHAT and CDR2 FQNNGV. J lost 7 bases, V lost 7 bases, and 4 bases had no gene match. The CDR3 is 15 residues long. The chain's CDR3 is CASTGLAGGGGELFF. Here the CDR3 DNA reads TGTGCCAGCACAGGACTAGCGGGAGGGGGCGGGGAGCTGTTTTTT.

In nucleotides, the CDR3 is TGTGCCTGGAGTGTCAGGACTAGCGGTCCCGGGGAGCTGTTTTTT. It translates to CAWSVRTSGPGELFF. The rearrangement links TRBV30 to TRBJ2-2; 10 bases align to TRBD2. Germline V lookup: CDR1 GTSNPN, CDR2 SVGIG (reference sequence). This CDR3 region has 15 residues. Unmatched junction bases numbered 4, after V lost 0 bases and J lost 6 bases.

The chain employs TRBV28 and TRBJ1-2; D call uncertain. Germline CDR1 MDHEN, CDR2 SYDVKM. The V end was cut by 6 bases, the J end by 4 bases, with 15 bases between. The CDR3 extends over 14 amino acids. CDR3 DNA sequence: TGTGCCAGCAGCTCTAGGATGGGTAGCTATGGCTACACCTTC. It is translated as CASSSRMGSYGYTF.

This chain joins TRBV5-4 and TRBJ1-1; D remains unclear. Deletions cut 0 bases from V and 4 bases from J, with 10 bases between. There are 14 residues in the CDR3. Looked up from germline, CDR1 is SGHNT and CDR2 is YYREEE (reference sequence). As DNA, the CDR3 is TGTGCCAGCAGCTTGGAGCAAGCTGCCACTGAAGCTTTCTTT. Translated: CASSLEQAATEAFF. Supplemented by reference TRBV5-4 and TRBJ1-1, the full variable domain reads ETGVTQSPTHLIKTRGQQVTLRCSSQSGHNTVSWYQQALGQGPQFIFQYYREEENGRGNFPPRFSGLQFPNYSSELNVNALELDDSALYLCASSLEQAATEAFFGQGTRLTVV.

This sequence joins TRBV19 and TRBJ2-6, with 8 bases fitting TRBD1. Germline-derived CDR1 and CDR2 are LNHDA and SQIVND (reference sequence). J lost 0 bases, V lost 5 bases, and 12 bases had no gene match. This CDR3 comprises 19 residues. This chain's CDR3 is CASSSGTGLGGSGANVLTF. The CDR3 nucleotides are TGTGCCAGTAGTTCAGGGACAGGCCTTGGTGGCTCTGGGGCCAACGTCCTGACTTTC.

The chain recombines TRBV30 with TRBJ1-1, with D uncertain. V lost 0 bases to trimming and J lost 4 bases, with 12 bases between them. Per germline, CDR1 GTSNPN and CDR2 SVGIG (reference sequence). CDR3 size: 14 residues. The CDR3 sequence: CAWSVSRKSTEAFF. The CDR3 DNA sequence: TGTGCCTGGAGTGTATCCAGGAAGAGCACTGAAGCTTTCTTT.

The rearrangement links TRBV6-5 to TRBJ1-2, with D possibly being TRBD1 (6 bases). This CDR3 contains 15 residues. Germline lookup yields CDR1 MNHEY and CDR2 SVGAGI. The V end lost 6 bases, the J end lost 0 bases, and 14 bases lay between the germline ends. The DNA of the CDR3 is TGTGCCAGCAGGAGAAACAGGGAGCCTAACTATGGCTACACCTTC. Its translation is CASRRNREPNYGYTF.

This clone was recorded a few times. The chain is built from TRBV6-5 and TRBJ1-5; D gene ambiguous. Germline V gene lookup returns CDR1 MNHEY and CDR2 SVGAGI. Trimming removed 5 bases at V and 6 bases at J, with 8 bases between. This CDR3 region has 12 residues. CDR3 sequence (DNA): TGTGCCAGCAGTACCTTCGGTCAGCCCCAGCATTTT. Protein product: CASSTFGQPQHF.

The rearrangement uses TRBV7-6 and TRBJ2-2; TRBD2 matches 16 bases. Trimming at V came to 5 bases and at J to 3 bases, leaving 9 bases not matched to a gene. Germline V lookup: CDR1 SGHVS, CDR2 FNYEAQ. CDR3 length: 19 amino acids. The CDR3 here is CASSLIPGLAGGDTGELFF. CDR3 in DNA: TGTGCCAGCAGCCTAATTCCGGGACTAGCGGGAGGGGACACCGGGGAGCTGTTTTTT.

The table lists this clone with a count of one. V gene TRBV19 combines with J gene TRBJ2-2; no firm D call. Germline V gives CDR1 LNHDA, CDR2 SQIVND (reference sequence). Trimming removed 1 base at V and 1 base at J, with 10 bases between. The CDR3 covers 16 residues. Here the CDR3 DNA reads TGTGCCAGTAGTATAGGTAGCCACCAGAACACCGGGGAGCTGTTTTTT. This codes for CASSIGSHQNTGELFF.

The chain combines TRBV3-1 (or the pseudogene TRBV3-2) with TRBJ2-5, with D possibly TRBD2 on 5 matching bases. Trimming pared 1 base from V and 1 base from J, leaving 7 bases between. The V gene's germline CDR1 is LGHDT and CDR2 YNNKEL (reference sequence). This CDR3 is built from 14 residues. The DNA of the CDR3 is TGTGCCAGCAGCCAAGGACGGGGCCAAGAGACCCAGTACTTC. It codes for CASSQGRGQETQYF.